The clone carrying this T cell receptor (beta chain) was seen many times. Its antigen is as yet unknown. The sample is drawn from a study of identical twins. TCRdb ran MiXCR on the 5' RACE reads and lists one entry per CDR3 protein. The top ten clones hold approximately 8.9% of a sample with fewer than 450,000 distinct CDR3 sequences, 7% to 9.5% of them seen once. The J segment lost 3 bases and the V segment lost 5 bases, leaving 11 bases of the junction unmatched. The germline V gene has CDR1 SGHVS and CDR2 FQNEAQ. The CDR3 totals 16 residues. Findings and caveats of the study: Insertions ran lower in abundant cord blood beta clonotypes, though not in memory repertoires. Conclusions relied on cross-sectional statistical analysis, not following the same donors. Out-of-frame alpha sequences common to twins exhibited an excess of low generation probability. For out-of-frame beta sequences, excess twin sharing was weaker.

The chain links TRBV7-8 to TRBJ1-1; 8 bases match TRBD1. Sequencing was done on a sample of naive T cells sorted from blood. The TCR sequence derives from a woman between 45 and 60 years old in good health. In nucleotides, the CDR3 is TGTGCCAGCAGCCCCTATGGGACAGGCCGGTACACTGAAGCTTTCTTT. This sequence encodes CASSPYGTGRYTEAFF.